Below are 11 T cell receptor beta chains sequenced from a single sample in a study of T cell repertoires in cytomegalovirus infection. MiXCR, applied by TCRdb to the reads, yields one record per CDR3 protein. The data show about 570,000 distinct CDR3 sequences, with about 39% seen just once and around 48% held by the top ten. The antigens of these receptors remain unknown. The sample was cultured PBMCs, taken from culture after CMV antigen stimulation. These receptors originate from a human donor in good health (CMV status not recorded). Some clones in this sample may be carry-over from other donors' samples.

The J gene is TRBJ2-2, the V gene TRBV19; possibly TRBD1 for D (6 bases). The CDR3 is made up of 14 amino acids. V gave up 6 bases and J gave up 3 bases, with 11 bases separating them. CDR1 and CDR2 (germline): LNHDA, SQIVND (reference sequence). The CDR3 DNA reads TGTGCCAGTAGACAACCAGGGGACACCGGGGAGCTGTTTTTT. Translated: CASRQPGDTGELFF.

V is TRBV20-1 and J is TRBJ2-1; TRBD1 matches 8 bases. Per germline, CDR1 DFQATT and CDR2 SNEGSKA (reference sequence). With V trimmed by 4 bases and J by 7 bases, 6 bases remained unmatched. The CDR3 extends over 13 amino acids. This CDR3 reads CSAKRTGWNEQFF. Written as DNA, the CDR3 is TGCAGTGCTAAAAGGACAGGGTGGAATGAGCAGTTCTTC.

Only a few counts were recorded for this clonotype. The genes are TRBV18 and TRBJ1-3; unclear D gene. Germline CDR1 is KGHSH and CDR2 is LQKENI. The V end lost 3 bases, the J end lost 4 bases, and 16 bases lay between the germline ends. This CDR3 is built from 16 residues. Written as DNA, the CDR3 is TGTGCCAGCTCACCCCTCGACGGAGCCACCGGAAACACCATATATTTT. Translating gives CASSPLDGATGNTIYF.

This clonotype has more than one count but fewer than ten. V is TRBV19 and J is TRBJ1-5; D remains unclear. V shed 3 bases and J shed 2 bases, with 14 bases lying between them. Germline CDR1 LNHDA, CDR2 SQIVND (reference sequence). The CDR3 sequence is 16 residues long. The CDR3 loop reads CASSIRVSYGNQPQHF. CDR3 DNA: TGTGCCAGTAGTATCCGGGTCAGTTATGGCAATCAGCCCCAGCATTTT.

CDR3 bases: TGTGCCAGCAACCACCGGGACAGACATGGCTACACCTTC. Translated: CASNHRDRHGYTF. V gene TRBV12-3 or TRBV12-4 combines with J gene TRBJ1-2; 7 bases are a match to TRBD1. The CDR3 loop spans 13 amino acids. J lost 6 bases, V lost 7 bases, and 8 bases had no gene match.

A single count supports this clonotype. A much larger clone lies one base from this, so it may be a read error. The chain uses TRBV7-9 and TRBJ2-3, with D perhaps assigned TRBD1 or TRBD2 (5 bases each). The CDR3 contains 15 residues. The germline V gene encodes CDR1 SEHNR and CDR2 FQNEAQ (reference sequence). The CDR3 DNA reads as TGTGCCAGGAGCTTAGGATGGGGGACCACAGATACGCAGTATTTT. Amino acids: CARSLGWGTTDTQYF.

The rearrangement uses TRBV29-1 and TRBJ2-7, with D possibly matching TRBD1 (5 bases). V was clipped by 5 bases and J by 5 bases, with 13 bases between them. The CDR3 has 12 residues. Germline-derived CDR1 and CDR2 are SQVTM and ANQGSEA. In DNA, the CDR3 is TGCAGCGTTCCAGGGCTAGGTGACGAGCAGTACTTC. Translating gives CSVPGLGDEQYF.

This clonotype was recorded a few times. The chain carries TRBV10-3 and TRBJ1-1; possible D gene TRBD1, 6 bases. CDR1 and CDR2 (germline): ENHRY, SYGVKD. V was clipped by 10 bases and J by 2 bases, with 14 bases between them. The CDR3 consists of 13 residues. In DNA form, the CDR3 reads TGTGCCACCAGCGGACAGTTTAACACTGAAGCTTTCTTT. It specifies CATSGQFNTEAFF.

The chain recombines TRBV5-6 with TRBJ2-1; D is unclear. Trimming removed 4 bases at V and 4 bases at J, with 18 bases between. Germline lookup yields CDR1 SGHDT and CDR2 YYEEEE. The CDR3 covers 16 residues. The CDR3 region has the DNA TGTGCCAGCAGCCCCGGTCCGCCCCAACTTTACAATGAGCAGTTCTTC. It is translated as CASSPGPPQLYNEQFF.

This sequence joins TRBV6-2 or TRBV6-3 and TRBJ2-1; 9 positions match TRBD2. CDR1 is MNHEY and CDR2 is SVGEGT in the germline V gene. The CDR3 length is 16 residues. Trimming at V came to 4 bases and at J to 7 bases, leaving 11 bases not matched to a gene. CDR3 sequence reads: CASSFELREGWNEQFF. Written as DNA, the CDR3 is TGTGCCAGCAGTTTCGAGTTGCGGGAGGGTTGGAATGAGCAGTTCTTC.

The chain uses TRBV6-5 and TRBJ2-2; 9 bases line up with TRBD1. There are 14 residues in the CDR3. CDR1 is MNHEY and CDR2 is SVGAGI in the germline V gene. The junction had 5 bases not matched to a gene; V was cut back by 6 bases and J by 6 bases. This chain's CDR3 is CASRGQGPAGELFF. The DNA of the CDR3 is TGTGCCAGCAGGGGACAGGGTCCGGCCGGGGAGCTGTTTTTT.